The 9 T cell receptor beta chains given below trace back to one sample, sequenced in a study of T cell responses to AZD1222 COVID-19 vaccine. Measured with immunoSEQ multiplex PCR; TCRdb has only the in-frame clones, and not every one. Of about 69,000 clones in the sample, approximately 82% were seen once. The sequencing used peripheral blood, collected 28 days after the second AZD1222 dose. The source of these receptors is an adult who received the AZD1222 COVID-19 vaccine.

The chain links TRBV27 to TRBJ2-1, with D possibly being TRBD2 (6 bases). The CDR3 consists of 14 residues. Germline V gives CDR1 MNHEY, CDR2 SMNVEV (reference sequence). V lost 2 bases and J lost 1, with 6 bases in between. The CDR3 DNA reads TGTGCCAGCAGTTTAGGAGGGTCCTACAATGAGCAGTTCTTC. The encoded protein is CASSLGGSYNEQFF.

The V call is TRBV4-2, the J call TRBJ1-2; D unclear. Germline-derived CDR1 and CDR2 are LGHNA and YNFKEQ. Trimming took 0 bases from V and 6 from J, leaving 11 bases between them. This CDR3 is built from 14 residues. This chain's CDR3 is CASSQEDRGDGYTF. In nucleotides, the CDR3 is TGTGCCAGCAGCCAAGAGGACCGCGGCGATGGCTACACCTTC.

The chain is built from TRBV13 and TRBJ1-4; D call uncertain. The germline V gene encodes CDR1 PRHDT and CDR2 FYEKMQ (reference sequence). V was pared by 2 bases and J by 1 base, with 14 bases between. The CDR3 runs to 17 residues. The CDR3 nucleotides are TGTGCCAGCAGCTTAAAAGGGTATGGGCAAACTAATGAAAAACTGTTTTTT. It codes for CASSLKGYGQTNEKLFF.

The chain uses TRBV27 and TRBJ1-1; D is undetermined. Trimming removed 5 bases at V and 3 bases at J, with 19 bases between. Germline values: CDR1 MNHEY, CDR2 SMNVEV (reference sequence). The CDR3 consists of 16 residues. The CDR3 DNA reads TGTGCCAGCAGTGCGGACCCAATCCATATGGACACTGAAGCTTTCTTT. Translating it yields CASSADPIHMDTEAFF.

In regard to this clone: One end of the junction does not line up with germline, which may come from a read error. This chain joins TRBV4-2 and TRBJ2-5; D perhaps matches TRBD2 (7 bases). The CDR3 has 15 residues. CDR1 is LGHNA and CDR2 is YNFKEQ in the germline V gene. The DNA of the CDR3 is TGTGCCAGCAGCCAAGGGACGGGGGGCCAAAAGACCCAGTACTTC. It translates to CASSQGTGGQKTQYF.

CDR3 in amino acids: CASSVEASGNDEQFF. Here the CDR3 DNA reads TGTGCCAGCAGCGTAGAGGCTAGCGGGAACGATGAGCAGTTCTTC. This chain joins TRBV5-4 and TRBJ2-1; 9 bases are shared with TRBD2. The CDR3 totals 15 residues. V dropped 4 bases and J dropped 8; count of bases not matched to a gene: 10. Germline V gene data show CDR1 as SGHNT and CDR2 as YYREEE (reference sequence). The complete variable domain, with remaining parts taken from reference TRBV5-4 and TRBJ2-1, reads ETGVTQSPTHLIKTRGQQVTLRCSSQSGHNTVSWYQQALGQGPQFIFQYYREEENGRGNFPPRFSGLQFPNYSSELNVNALELDDSALYLCASSVEASGNDEQFFGPGTRLTVL.

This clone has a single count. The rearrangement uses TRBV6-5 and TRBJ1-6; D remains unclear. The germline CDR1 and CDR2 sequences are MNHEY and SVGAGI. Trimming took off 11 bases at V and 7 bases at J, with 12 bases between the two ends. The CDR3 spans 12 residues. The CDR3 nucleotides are TGTGCCTCTCTGCTCGAGAATTCACCCCTCCACTTT. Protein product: CASLLENSPLHF.

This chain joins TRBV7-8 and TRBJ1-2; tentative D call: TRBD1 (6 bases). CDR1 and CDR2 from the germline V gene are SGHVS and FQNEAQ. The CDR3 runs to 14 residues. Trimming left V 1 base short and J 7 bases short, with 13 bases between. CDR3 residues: CASSLELGASGYTF. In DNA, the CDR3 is TGTGCCAGCAGCTTAGAACTGGGGGCCAGTGGCTACACCTTC.

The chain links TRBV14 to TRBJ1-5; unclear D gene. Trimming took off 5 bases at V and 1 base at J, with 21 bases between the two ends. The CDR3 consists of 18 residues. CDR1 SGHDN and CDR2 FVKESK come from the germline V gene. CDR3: CASSDPQRGKVSNQPQHF. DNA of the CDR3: TGTGCCAGCAGCGACCCCCAGCGGGGAAAAGTGAGCAATCAGCCCCAGCATTTT.